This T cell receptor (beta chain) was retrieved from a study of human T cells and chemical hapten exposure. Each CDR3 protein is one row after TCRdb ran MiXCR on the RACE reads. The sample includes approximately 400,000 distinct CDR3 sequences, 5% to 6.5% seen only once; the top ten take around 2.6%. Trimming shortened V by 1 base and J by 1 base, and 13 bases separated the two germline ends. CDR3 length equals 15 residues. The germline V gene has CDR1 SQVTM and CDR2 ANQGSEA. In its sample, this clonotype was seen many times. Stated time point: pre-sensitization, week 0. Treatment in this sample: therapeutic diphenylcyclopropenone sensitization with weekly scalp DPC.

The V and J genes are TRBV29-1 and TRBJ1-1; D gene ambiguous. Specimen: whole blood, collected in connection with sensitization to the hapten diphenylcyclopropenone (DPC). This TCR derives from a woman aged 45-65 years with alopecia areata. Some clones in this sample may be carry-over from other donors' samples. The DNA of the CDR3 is TGCAGCGTTGAAGGGGTATTGACGGCGAACACTGAAGCTTTCTTT. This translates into CSVEGVLTANTEAFF.